The 2 T cell receptor beta chains in this list originate from one sample, sequenced in a study of regulatory T cells in long-lasting Graves disease. According to the study, TCR beta libraries were built with iRepertoire HTBI primers and CDR3-region Arm-PCR. In TCRdb, the multiplex PCR reads were re-called with MiXCR into one record per CDR3 protein. Among 550,000 to 700,000 distinct CDR3 sequences listed, 15% to 20% were seen once. As to time point: newly diagnosed GD, antithyroid drugs for less than 3 months. The TCR library used RNA extracted from PBMCs. These same data were also listed under a study on T cells in Graves' hyperthyroidism and ophthalmopathy.

Source: peripheral blood mononuclear cells (PBMCs), taken at new diagnosis, from a patient treated with antithyroid drugs. The receptors come from a man aged 18-30 years with Graves disease.

This clonotype has a handful of counts. This chain uses TRBV6-2 or TRBV6-3 with TRBJ1-2, with D maybe TRBD1 (6 bases). V was clipped by 5 bases and J by 3 bases, with 13 bases between them. The germline gives CDR1 MNHEY, CDR2 SVGEGT. This CDR3 contains 14 residues. The CDR3 coding sequence is TGTGCCAGCAGTATGGGGGGCGCCCACTATGGCTACACCTTC. Its translation: CASSMGGAHYGYTF.

This chain joins TRBV15 and TRBJ2-1; D is uncertain. Germline V gene data show CDR1 as LNHNV and CDR2 as YYDKDF (reference sequence). CDR3 length: 18 residues. Trimming removed 0 bases at V and 2 bases at J, with 17 bases between. CDR3: CATSRDDIGLGTYNEQFF. DNA for the CDR3: TGTGCCACCAGCAGAGATGATATAGGGTTGGGGACCTACAATGAGCAGTTCTTC.